What follows is one T cell receptor (beta chain) and its context. This sample stems from a study of blood T cells in healthy people across ages. The V gene's germline CDR1 is MDHEN and CDR2 SYDVKM. V lost 8 bases and J lost 6, with 19 bases in between. The CDR3 is made up of 14 amino acids. The use of a sample-barcoded 5' primer and a J-beta primer mix characterized a second PCR of 7 to 11 cycles. TCRdb processed the 5' RACE reads anew with MiXCR; each CDR3 protein has one entry. The data contain 1.5 million to 2 million distinct CDR3 sequences, approximately 39% of them seen just once; the ten biggest clones take up under 30%. In terms of origin and age, donors were healthy Caucasian individuals from Russia aged roughly 6 to 95.

V is TRBV28 and J is TRBJ1-1; possibly TRBD1 for D (6 bases). Sample: blood. This receptor was identified in a human donor in good health. The CDR3, as DNA: TGTGCCAGCCTTAAGGTCCTCGGGGGGCCTGAAGCTTTCTTT. Amino acid sequence: CASLKVLGGPEAFF.